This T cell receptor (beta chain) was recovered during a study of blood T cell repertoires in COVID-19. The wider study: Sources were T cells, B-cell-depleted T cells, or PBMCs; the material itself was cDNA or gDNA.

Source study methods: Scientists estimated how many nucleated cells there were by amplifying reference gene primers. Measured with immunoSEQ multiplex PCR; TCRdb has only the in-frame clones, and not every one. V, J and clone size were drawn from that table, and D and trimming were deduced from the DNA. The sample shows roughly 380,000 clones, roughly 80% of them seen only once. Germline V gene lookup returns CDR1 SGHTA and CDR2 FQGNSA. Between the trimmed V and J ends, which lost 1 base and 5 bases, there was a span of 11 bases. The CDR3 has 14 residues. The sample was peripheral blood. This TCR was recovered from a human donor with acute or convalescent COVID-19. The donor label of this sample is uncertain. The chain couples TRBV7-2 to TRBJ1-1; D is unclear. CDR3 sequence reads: CASSLDYEGTEAFF. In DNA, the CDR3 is TGTGCCAGCAGCTTAGATTACGAGGGAACTGAAGCTTTCTTT. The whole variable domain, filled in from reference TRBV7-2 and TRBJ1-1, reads GAGVSQSPSNKVTEKGKDVELRCDPISGHTALYWYRQSLGQGLEFLIYFQGNSAPDKSGLPSDRFSAERTGGSVSTLTIQRTQQEDSAVYLCASSLDYEGTEAFFGQGTRLTVV.